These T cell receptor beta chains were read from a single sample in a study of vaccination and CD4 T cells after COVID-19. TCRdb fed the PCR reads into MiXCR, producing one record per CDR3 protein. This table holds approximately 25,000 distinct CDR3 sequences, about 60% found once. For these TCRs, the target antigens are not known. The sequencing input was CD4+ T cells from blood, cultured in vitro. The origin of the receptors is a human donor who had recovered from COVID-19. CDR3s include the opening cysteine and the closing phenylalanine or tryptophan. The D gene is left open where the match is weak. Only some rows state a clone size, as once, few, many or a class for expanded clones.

CDR3nt: TGTGCCAGCAGTGACTACAGGGCATTTGGCAATCAGCCCCAGCATTTT
CDR3aa: CASSDYRAFGNQPQHF
d_gene: -
abundance: -
v_gene: TRBV2
j_gene: TRBJ1-5

CDR3nt: TGTGCCAGCAGTGTTTGGCAGCGATCCACCGGGGAGCTGTTTTTT
CDR3aa: CASSVWQRSTGELFF
d_gene: -
abundance: few
v_gene: TRBV25-1
j_gene: TRBJ2-2

CDR3nt: TGCAGTGCTGTCTCCCCGACAGGCTACACAGATACGCAGTATTTT
CDR3aa: CSAVSPTGYTDTQYF
d_gene: -
abundance: -
v_gene: TRBV20-1
j_gene: TRBJ2-3

CDR3nt: TGTGCCAGGACCTGGGACAGGGATAGCAATCAGCCCCAGCATTTT
CDR3aa: CARTWDRDSNQPQHF
d_gene: TRBD1
abundance: -
v_gene: TRBV6-2/TRBV6-3
j_gene: TRBJ1-5

CDR3nt: TGTGCCAGCAGTTACTCTGGCCGGGGGCCTCAGGGCGAGCAGTACTTC
CDR3aa: CASSYSGRGPQGEQYF
d_gene: -
abundance: -
v_gene: TRBV6-2/TRBV6-3
j_gene: TRBJ2-7

CDR3nt: TGTGCCAGCAGTGCCTCATCAGGGGGGAGTTTCGGTGAAGCTTTCTTT
CDR3aa: CASSASSGGSFGEAFF
d_gene: TRBD1
abundance: -
v_gene: TRBV28
j_gene: TRBJ1-1

CDR3nt: TGTGCCAGCAGCCCGTCCTTAGCGGGAGGGCGGACAGATACGCAGTATTTT
CDR3aa: CASSPSLAGGRTDTQYF
d_gene: TRBD2
abundance: -
v_gene: TRBV7-2
j_gene: TRBJ2-3

CDR3nt: TGCGCCAGCAGCTTGGGTTTAGCTCCTGCGAAAAAAAAGTACTTC
CDR3aa: CASSLGLAPAKKKYF
d_gene: -
abundance: -
v_gene: TRBV5-1
j_gene: TRBJ2-7

CDR3nt: TGTGCCAGCAGCCACGGGACAGGGATTGGTTATGGCTACACCTTC
CDR3aa: CASSHGTGIGYGYTF
d_gene: TRBD1
abundance: -
v_gene: TRBV6-1
j_gene: TRBJ1-2

CDR3nt: TGTGCCAGCAGCCCGGGACACTCCTCCCACGAGCAGTACTTC
CDR3aa: CASSPGHSSHEQYF
d_gene: -
abundance: -
v_gene: TRBV7-2
j_gene: TRBJ2-7

CDR3nt: TGTGCCACCAGTGACCATAGCAATCAGCCCCAGCATTTT
CDR3aa: CATSDHSNQPQHF
d_gene: -
abundance: -
v_gene: TRBV24-1
j_gene: TRBJ1-5

CDR3nt: TGCGCCAGCAGCACTGGACAGGACTATAATTCACCCCTCCACTTT
CDR3aa: CASSTGQDYNSPLHF
d_gene: TRBD1
abundance: -
v_gene: TRBV5-1
j_gene: TRBJ1-6

CDR3nt: TGCAGTGCGCAAAGGGGGGTGGATAGCCTCCAAGAGACCCAGTACTTC
CDR3aa: CSAQRGVDSLQETQYF
d_gene: -
abundance: few
v_gene: TRBV20-1
j_gene: TRBJ2-5

CDR3nt: TGTGCCAGTAGTATAGATCATCGGGGGACTAATAGATTCTTC
CDR3aa: CASSIDHRGTNRFF
d_gene: TRBD2
abundance: -
v_gene: TRBV19
j_gene: TRBJ2-1

CDR3nt: TGTGCCAGCAGCCAGGGCTCGGCGGCAGATACGCAGTATTTT
CDR3aa: CASSQGSAADTQYF
d_gene: -
abundance: once
v_gene: TRBV11-3
j_gene: TRBJ2-3

CDR3nt: TGTGCCAGCAGTTTGGCAGGGCATTTTGGTGGCTACACCTTC
CDR3aa: CASSLAGHFGGYTF
d_gene: -
abundance: -
v_gene: TRBV27
j_gene: TRBJ1-2

CDR3nt: TGTGCCAGCAGCTTTAGCAGGGGCAGAGCCTACGAGCAGTACTTC
CDR3aa: CASSFSRGRAYEQYF
d_gene: -
abundance: -
v_gene: TRBV7-9
j_gene: TRBJ2-7